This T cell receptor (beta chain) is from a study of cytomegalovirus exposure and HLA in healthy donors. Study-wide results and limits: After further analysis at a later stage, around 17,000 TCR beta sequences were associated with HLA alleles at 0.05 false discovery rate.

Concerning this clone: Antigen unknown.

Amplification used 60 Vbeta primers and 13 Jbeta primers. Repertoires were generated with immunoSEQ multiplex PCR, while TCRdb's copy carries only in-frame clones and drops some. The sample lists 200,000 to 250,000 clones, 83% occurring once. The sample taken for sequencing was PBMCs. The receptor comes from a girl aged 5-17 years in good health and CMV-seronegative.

The CDR3 loop is CASSLELAGSYEQYF. CDR3 sequence (DNA): TGTGCCAGCAGCTTAGAACTAGCGGGCTCCTACGAGCAGTACTTC. The chain uses TRBV7-8 and TRBJ2-7; TRBD2 aligns across 9 bases. V dropped 1 base and J dropped 0; count of bases not matched to a gene: 1. Looked up from germline, CDR1 is SGHVS and CDR2 is FQNEAQ. The CDR3 spans 15 residues.